This TCR beta chain was documented in a study of blood T cell repertoires in COVID-19. Study at large: From the United States, Italy and Spain came samples of acute and convalescent COVID-19.

Here immunoSEQ multiplex PCR was the method, and the copy in TCRdb shows in-frame clones only, minus some. Here the sample spans approximately 530,000 clones, 85% to 90% being singletons. This receptor was identified in a woman between 45 and 60 years old with COVID-19, enrolled during active disease. The sample consisted of peripheral blood.

The CDR3 nucleotides read TGTGCCAGCTCGGGGTCCCCTTACCATTACGAGCAGTACTTC. Its protein is CASSGSPYHYEQYF. The rearrangement uses TRBV19 and TRBJ2-7, with D possibly being TRBD2 (5 bases). Germline values: CDR1 LNHDA, CDR2 SQIVND (reference sequence). The V gene lost 9 bases and the J gene lost 4 bases, with 19 bases spanning the gap. The CDR3 spans 14 residues.